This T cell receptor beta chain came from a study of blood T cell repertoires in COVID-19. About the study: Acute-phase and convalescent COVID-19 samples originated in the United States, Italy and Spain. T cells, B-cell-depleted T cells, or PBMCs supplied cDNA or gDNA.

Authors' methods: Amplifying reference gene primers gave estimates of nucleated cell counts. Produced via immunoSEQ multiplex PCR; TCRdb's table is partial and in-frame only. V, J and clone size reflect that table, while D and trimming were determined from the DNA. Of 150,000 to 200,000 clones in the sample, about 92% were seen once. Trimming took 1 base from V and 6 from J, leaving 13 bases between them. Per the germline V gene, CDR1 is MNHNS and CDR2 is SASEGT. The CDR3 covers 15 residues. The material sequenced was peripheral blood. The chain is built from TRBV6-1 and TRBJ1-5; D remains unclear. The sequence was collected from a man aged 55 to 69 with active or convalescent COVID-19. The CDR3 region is CASSEGAGAGQPQHF. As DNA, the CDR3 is TGTGCCAGCAGTGAAGGGGCAGGTGCCGGTCAGCCCCAGCATTTT.